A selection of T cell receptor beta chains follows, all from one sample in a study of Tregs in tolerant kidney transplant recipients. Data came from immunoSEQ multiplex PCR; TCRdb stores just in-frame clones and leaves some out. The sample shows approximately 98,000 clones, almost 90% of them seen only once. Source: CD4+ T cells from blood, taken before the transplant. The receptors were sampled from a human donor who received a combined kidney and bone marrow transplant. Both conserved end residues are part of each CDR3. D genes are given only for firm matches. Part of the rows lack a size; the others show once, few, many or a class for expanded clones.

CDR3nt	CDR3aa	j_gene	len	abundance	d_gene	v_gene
TGTGCCAGCAGCATAGCCGGAGGAGTAGCTTTCTTT	CASSIAGGVAFF	TRBJ1-1	12	-	-	TRBV27
TGTGCCAGCAGCGTTGGGACTAGCGGGGGCCAAGAGACCCAGTACTTC	CASSVGTSGGQETQYF	TRBJ2-5	16	-	TRBD2	TRBV9
TGTGCCAGCAGCCCCCGCGGGGGGCGCACAGATACGCAGTATTTT	CASSPRGGRTDTQYF	TRBJ2-3	15	-	TRBD2	TRBV7-2
TGTGCCAGCAGCTTGAGGGCGGCAAGAGAGACCCAGTACTTC	CASSLRAARETQYF	TRBJ2-5	14	-	-	TRBV6-6
TGTGCCATCAGTGAACCACTAGCCACTAACTATGGCTACACCTTC	CAISEPLATNYGYTF	TRBJ1-2	15	-	-	TRBV10-3
TGCGCCAGCAGCCAAGATCGGACAGTACCTAATGAAAAACTGTTTTTT	CASSQDRTVPNEKLFF	TRBJ1-4	16	-	-	TRBV4-1
TGTGCCAGCAGCGTAGGGGCTAGCGGGAGTCTCACCGGGGAGCTGTTTTTT	CASSVGASGSLTGELFF	TRBJ2-2	17	-	TRBD2	TRBV9
TGTGCCAGCGGGTACGACAGGTTCGACCACGAGCAGTACTTC	CASGYDRFDHEQYF	TRBJ2-7	14	-	-	TRBV6-1
TGCAGCGTTGATGGGACAGGGGGCTACGAGCAGTACTTC	CSVDGTGGYEQYF	TRBJ2-7	13	once	TRBD1	TRBV29-1
TGCGCCAGCAGCTTGCTAGCGGGTGGATCCGGGGAGCTGTTTTTT	CASSLLAGGSGELFF	TRBJ2-2	15	-	TRBD2	TRBV5-1
TGTGCCAGCAGCTTAGGGTCCTGGAGGGGTAGCACAGATACGCAGTATTTT	CASSLGSWRGSTDTQYF	TRBJ2-3	17	-	-	TRBV11-2
TGTGCCAGCAGTCGACCAGGGGGCTCCTACGAGCAGTACTTC	CASSRPGGSYEQYF	TRBJ2-7	14	-	TRBD1	TRBV6-5
TGCAGCGTGGCCAGGGGGCCCTATGGCTACACCTTC	CSVARGPYGYTF	TRBJ1-2	12	-	TRBD1	TRBV29-1
TGTGCCAGCAGTATCTCCGGGACAGTTCTTTCTCAGCCCCAGCATTTT	CASSISGTVLSQPQHF	TRBJ1-5	16	-	TRBD1	TRBV28
TGTGCCAGCAGCCGCGCGACAGGGAAGTTGACTGAAGCTTTCTTT	CASSRATGKLTEAFF	TRBJ1-1	15	-	TRBD1	TRBV7-9
TGTGCCAGCAGTTCAGTTACAGGGATCGGAGGCTACACCTTC	CASSSVTGIGGYTF	TRBJ1-2	14	few	-	TRBV27
TGTGCCAGCACAGGGCCCCGCTCCTACGAGCAGTACTTC	CASTGPRSYEQYF	TRBJ2-7	13	-	-	TRBV6-5
TGTGCCTGGAGTCCTAACAGGTTGGGGAACACTGAAGCTTTCTTT	CAWSPNRLGNTEAFF	TRBJ1-1	15	few	-	TRBV30
TGTGCCAGCAGCGTCGAGGGTAATGAAAAACTGTTTTTT	CASSVEGNEKLFF	TRBJ1-4	13	-	-	TRBV9
TGTGCCAGCAGCTCTCGGGGCGGGATGAACACTGAAGCTTTCTTT	CASSSRGGMNTEAFF	TRBJ1-1	15	-	-	TRBV5-4
TGTGCCAGCAGTTCCCCGCGAGAAGGGAGCTCTGGAAACACCATATATTTT	CASSSPREGSSGNTIYF	TRBJ1-3	17	-	-	TRBV28
TGTGCCATCAGTGATCGGGGCTACACCTTC	CAISDRGYTF	TRBJ1-2	10	few	-	TRBV10-3
TGTGCCAGCAGCTTAGCCGGGGGAGAAAATCAGCCCCAGCATTTT	CASSLAGGENQPQHF	TRBJ1-5	15	-	-	TRBV7-9
TGTGCCAGCAGTTTAACAGCACCCTACGAGCAGTACTTC	CASSLTAPYEQYF	TRBJ2-7	13	few	-	TRBV28
TGTGCCATCAGTGAGGAGAACGAGCAGTACTTC	CAISEENEQYF	TRBJ2-7	11	few	-	TRBV10-3
TGTGCCAGCAGCCCCCGGCCGGGTCAAAATCAGCCCCAGCATTTT	CASSPRPGQNQPQHF	TRBJ1-5	15	-	-	TRBV7-8
TGTGCCAGCAGCTTGTTCGCCCCGGGGCAAGAGACCCAGTACTTC	CASSLFAPGQETQYF	TRBJ2-5	15	-	-	TRBV5-6
TGCGCCAGCAGCCCAGGACAGGGCGGCGTGCCCCAGCATTTT	CASSPGQGGVPQHF	TRBJ1-5	14	few	TRBD1	TRBV4-3
TGCGCCAGCAGCTTACAGGGGCTGGCTAATGAAAAACTGTTTTTT	CASSLQGLANEKLFF	TRBJ1-4	15	-	TRBD1	TRBV5-1
TGTGCCAGTAGTATAGGTAGCGGGGGATACAATGAGCAGTTCTTC	CASSIGSGGYNEQFF	TRBJ2-1	15	-	TRBD2	TRBV19
TGTGCCAGCTCCCGCGGGACTAGCGGGCCCTACGAGCAGTACTTC	CASSRGTSGPYEQYF	TRBJ2-7	15	-	TRBD2	TRBV18
TGTGCCAGCAGCTTTCGTGGGGGCCCGAACACTGAAGCTTTCTTT	CASSFRGGPNTEAFF	TRBJ1-1	15	-	-	TRBV7-2
TGTGCCTGGAGTACCGGTTTCGGCACTGAAGCTTTCTTT	CAWSTGFGTEAFF	TRBJ1-1	13	-	-	TRBV30
TGTGCAAGTCGCTTGAGCCCTGTGAGGAGCGGGACCTACAATGAGCAGTTCTTC	CASRLSPVRSGTYNEQFF	TRBJ2-1	18	-	-	TRBV12-2
TGTGCCAGCAGTTCAACTAGCGGTTACTACGAGCAGTACTTC	CASSSTSGYYEQYF	TRBJ2-7	14	once	TRBD2	TRBV6-5
TGTGCCTCCTACAGGGGAACTAGCGGGAAGGATACGCAGTATTTT	CASYRGTSGKDTQYF	TRBJ2-3	15	-	TRBD2	TRBV28
TGTGCCAGCTCACAGCAAAACAGGGGGAGCTACAATGAGCAGTTCTTC	CASSQQNRGSYNEQFF	TRBJ2-1	16	-	TRBD1	TRBV18
TGTGCCAGCAAATCGAGCGCCCAAGAGACCCAGTACTTC	CASKSSAQETQYF	TRBJ2-5	13	-	-	TRBV2
TGCGCCAGCAGTCAATCGGCCCAATACGAGCAGTACTTC	CASSQSAQYEQYF	TRBJ2-7	13	-	-	TRBV23-1
TGCGCCAGCAGCTTCGGCGGACAGAACTATGGCTACACCTTC	CASSFGGQNYGYTF	TRBJ1-2	14	-	-	TRBV5-1
TGTGCCAGCAGCGCCGGACTAGCGGGGGGTGAAAATGAGCAGTTCTTC	CASSAGLAGGENEQFF	TRBJ2-1	16	-	TRBD2	TRBV9
TGTGCCCTACGGCTAGCGGGCACAGATACGCAGTATTTT	CALRLAGTDTQYF	TRBJ2-3	13	-	TRBD2	TRBV28
TGTGCCAGCAGTTACGACAGGACTGAAGCTTTCTTT	CASSYDRTEAFF	TRBJ1-1	12	once	-	TRBV2
TGTGCCAGTTTCCCCAGGGGCAGCTCCTACGAGCAGTACTTC	CASFPRGSSYEQYF	TRBJ2-7	14	-	-	TRBV6-1
TGTGCCAGCAGCCTCCGAGTGGGGACTAGCCACAACAACTACGAGCAGTACTTC	CASSLRVGTSHNNYEQYF	TRBJ2-7	18	-	TRBD2	TRBV27
TGTGCCAGTAGCCCGATAGGGGAGGGACCCAACTATGGCTACACCTTC	CASSPIGEGPNYGYTF	TRBJ1-2	16	-	-	TRBV19
TGTGCCAGCAGGGAGCGGGACAGGGGCCCCTACGAGCAGTACTTC	CASRERDRGPYEQYF	TRBJ2-7	15	-	TRBD1	TRBV2
TGTGCCAGCAGTTCCCGACTAGCTCGGCGGTACAATGAGCAGTTCTTC	CASSSRLARRYNEQFF	TRBJ2-1	16	-	TRBD2	TRBV28
TGTGCCAGCAGTTCCCTTGTAGCGGCTAGCACAGATACGCAGTATTTT	CASSSLVAASTDTQYF	TRBJ2-3	16	-	-	TRBV28
TGTGCCAGCAGTGAAGCGGAACAGGTAGAAGAGACCCAGTACTTC	CASSEAEQVEETQYF	TRBJ2-5	15	-	-	TRBV6-1